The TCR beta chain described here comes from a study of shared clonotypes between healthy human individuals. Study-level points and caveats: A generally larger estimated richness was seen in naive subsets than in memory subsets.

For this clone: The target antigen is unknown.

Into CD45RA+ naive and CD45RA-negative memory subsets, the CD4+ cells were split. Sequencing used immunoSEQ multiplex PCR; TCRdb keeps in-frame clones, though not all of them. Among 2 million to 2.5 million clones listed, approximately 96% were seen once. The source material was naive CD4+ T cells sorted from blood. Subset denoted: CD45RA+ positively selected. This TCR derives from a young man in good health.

This CDR3 is CACRVPGRDTQYF. The CDR3 DNA reads as TGTGCCTGCCGGGTTCCCGGTAGAGATACGCAGTATTTT. This chain joins TRBV30 and TRBJ2-3; D not resolved. CDR3 length: 13 amino acids. Germline V gene sequence: CDR1 GTSNPN, CDR2 SVGIG (reference sequence). V lost 6 bases and J lost 5, with 15 bases in between.